Presented here are 17 T cell receptor beta chains from one specimen sequenced in a study of Graves' ophthalmopathy and Graves' hyperthyroidism. From RNA, the CDR3 regions of TCR beta chains were amplified and sequenced. The authors performed first-round RT-PCR with HTBI primers and then a second-round multiplex PCR. TCRdb fed the multiplex PCR reads into MiXCR, producing one record per CDR3 protein. The sample holds about 1.2 million distinct CDR3 sequences; about 38% are singletons and the top ten take 11%. The sample was peripheral blood or thyroid tissue (not recorded which). The source of these receptors is an adult man with Graves' hyperthyroidism.

This clonotype occurred many times. V usage is TRBV7-2 and J usage is TRBJ1-1; D unclear. The CDR3 contains 16 residues. Trimming took 3 bases from V and 3 from J, leaving 17 bases between them. Per germline, CDR1 SGHTA and CDR2 FQGNSA. The CDR3 sequence: CASSFPSRLVYTEAFF. DNA of the CDR3: TGTGCCAGCAGCTTTCCTAGCCGCCTCGTTTACACTGAAGCTTTCTTT.

The chain is built from TRBV20-1 and TRBJ2-7; 9 nucleotides line up with TRBD1. The CDR3 runs to 15 residues. The J segment lost 1 base and the V segment lost 0 bases, leaving 4 bases of the junction unmatched. Germline V gene data show CDR1 as DFQATT and CDR2 as SNEGSKA (reference sequence). The CDR3 nucleotides are TGCAGTGCTAGAGAAAGGACAGGGGCGTCCTACGAGCAGTACTTC. The encoded protein is CSARERTGASYEQYF.

V gene TRBV12-3 or TRBV12-4 combines with J gene TRBJ2-6; either TRBD1 or TRBD2 may supply D (5 bases each). Trimming removed 6 bases at V and 2 bases at J, with 17 bases between. This CDR3 contains 17 residues. CDR3 DNA sequence: TGTGCCAGCAGCGCTACAGGAGGCTCTGCTGGGGCCAACGTCCTGACTTTC. It codes for CASSATGGSAGANVLTF.

There are many counts of this clonotype. V usage is TRBV5-8 and J usage is TRBJ2-7, with D perhaps assigned TRBD1 or TRBD2 (6 bases each). The germline V and J ends were trimmed by 5 bases and 2 bases, with 17 bases remaining between them. CDR1 SGHTS and CDR2 YDEGEE come from the germline V gene. This CDR3 is 15 amino acids long. The DNA for the CDR3 is TGTGCCAGCAGTCCACCTCCGGGGGCGACCTACGAGCAGTACTTC. Amino acids: CASSPPPGATYEQYF.

This clonotype was seen repeatedly, ten times or more. This chain connects TRBV10-3 to TRBJ2-7; 9 positions agree with TRBD1. The V gene's germline CDR1 is ENHRY and CDR2 SYGVKD. The CDR3 sequence is 15 residues long. V lost 4 bases to trimming and J lost 5 bases; unmatched junction nucleotides: 9. CDR3 sequence reads: CAISASEDRGDEQYF. DNA for the CDR3: TGTGCCATCAGTGCGAGTGAGGACAGGGGTGACGAGCAGTACTTC.

This clonotype was counted at least ten times. J is TRBJ1-1 and V is TRBV4-3, with D uncertain. The CDR3 length is 17 residues. V was cut by 0 bases and J by 4 bases, with 18 bases left in between. CDR1 is LGHNA and CDR2 is YSLEER in the germline V gene. The CDR3 reads CASSQDRWEGGGTEAFF. The CDR3 DNA sequence: TGCGCCAGCAGCCAAGATAGGTGGGAGGGCGGTGGCACTGAAGCTTTCTTT.

This chain links TRBV2 with TRBJ2-2, with TRBD2 as a possible D gene (7 bases). V lost 5 bases and J 4 bases, leaving 23 bases between the germline ends. CDR1 and CDR2 from the germline V gene are SNHLY and FYNNEI. The CDR3 runs 18 residues. For the CDR3, the DNA is TGTGCCAGCAGTCGTGAGGGTCTGGGGGGGCCACGCACCGGGGAGCTGTTTTTT. This translates into CASSREGLGGPRTGELFF. The full variable domain, completed using reference TRBV2 and TRBJ2-2, is EPEVTQTPSHQVTQMGQEVILRCVPISNHLYFYWYRQILGQKVEFLVSFYNNEISEKSEIFDDQFSVERPDGSNFTLKIRSTKLEDSAMYFCASSREGLGGPRTGELFFGEGSRLTVL.

The J gene is TRBJ2-7, the V gene TRBV6-6; 7 bases line up with TRBD1. The CDR3 has 16 residues. Losses at the gene ends were 6 bases for V and 2 bases for J; bases not matched to a gene: 13. Germline assignment: CDR1 MNHNY and CDR2 SVGAGI (reference sequence). Here the CDR3 DNA reads TGTGCCAGCAGACGCACAGGGACAGACTCAACCTACGAGCAGTACTTC. Translation gives CASRRTGTDSTYEQYF.

The J gene is TRBJ2-7, the V gene TRBV12-3 or TRBV12-4, with a tentative D call TRBD1 (6 bases). The CDR3 contains 15 residues. V lost 6 bases and J 5 bases, leaving 20 bases between the germline ends. The DNA for the CDR3 is TGTGCCAGCAGAATGACAGGAAGATTGAATGACGAGCAGTACTTC. Residues: CASRMTGRLNDEQYF.

The gene calls are TRBV5-1 and TRBJ1-5, with TRBD1 identical over 10 bases. This CDR3 is 15 amino acids long. CDR1 is SGHRS, CDR2 YFSETQ, per germline. Unmatched junction bases numbered 6, after V lost 3 bases and J lost 6 bases. For the CDR3, the DNA is TGCGCCAGCAGCTCCTTCGGGGACAGGGGTCAGCCCCAGCATTTT. This codes for CASSSFGDRGQPQHF.

In this sample, this clonotype turned up many times. CDR3 DNA sequence: TGCAGCGTTGAAGGACAGCGGGAGGGCCCTCCGGAGACCCAGTACTTC. Translated, it gives CSVEGQREGPPETQYF. The gene calls are TRBV29-1 and TRBJ2-5, with 10 bases aligning to TRBD2. The CDR3 extends over 16 amino acids. Per germline, CDR1 SQVTM and CDR2 ANQGSEA. The junction had 10 bases not matched to a gene; V was cut back by 1 base and J by 5 bases.

The sample holds many counts of this clonotype. This chain uses TRBV2 with TRBJ1-2; D gene ambiguous. Germline V lookup: CDR1 SNHLY, CDR2 FYNNEI. The CDR3 loop spans 13 amino acids. V lost 3 bases, J lost 6 bases, and 11 bases lay in between. CDR3 nucleotides: TGTGCCAGCAGTGATTTTGGTCGGGATGGCTACACCTTC. It codes for CASSDFGRDGYTF.

This clonotype was seen a handful of times. The CDR3 loop reads CSARGLAGVIETQYF. The CDR3, as DNA: TGCAGTGCTCGGGGACTAGCGGGGGTGATAGAGACCCAGTACTTC. The gene calls are TRBV20-1 and TRBJ2-5; 14 positions agree with TRBD2. The CDR3 extends over 15 amino acids. Germline assignment: CDR1 DFQATT and CDR2 SNEGSKA (reference sequence). V dropped 5 bases and J dropped 4; count of bases not matched to a gene: 6.

In its sample, this clonotype was seen a few times. The DNA for the CDR3 is TGTGCCAGCAGCCTCTCAGGGGGCGCGTTGGAGACCCAGTACTTC. Its protein is CASSLSGGALETQYF. The chain recombines TRBV5-5 with TRBJ2-5; 8 nucleotides line up with TRBD1. The CDR3 covers 15 residues. V lost 4 bases and J lost 5; bases outside the gene matches: 10. The germline CDR1 and CDR2 sequences are SGHKS and YYEKEE (reference sequence).

The chain joins TRBV15 to TRBJ2-5; 14 positions match TRBD2. This CDR3 comprises 17 residues. The V gene end was trimmed by 1 base and the J gene end by 2 bases; junction bases not matched to a gene: 3. Germline values: CDR1 LNHNV, CDR2 YYDKDF (reference sequence). The CDR3 region is CATSRGGLAGGQETQYF. CDR3 nucleotides: TGTGCCACCAGCAGAGGAGGACTAGCGGGGGGACAAGAGACCCAGTACTTC.

J is TRBJ2-5 and V is TRBV6-2 or TRBV6-3, with TRBD1 matching 7 bases. The CDR3 is made up of 13 amino acids. The junction had 11 bases not matched to a gene; V was cut back by 6 bases and J by 10 bases. Germline V gene sequence: CDR1 MNHEY, CDR2 SVGEGT. CDR3 protein: CASRAGQAWGQYF. Written as DNA, the CDR3 is TGTGCCAGCAGAGCCGGACAGGCCTGGGGCCAGTACTTC.

Notes on this clonotype: A much larger clone lies a single base off, so this may be a read error. The V gene is TRBV5-1, the J gene TRBJ1-6; 7 positions match TRBD1. CDR3 length: 15 residues. Germline V CDR1 and CDR2: SGHRS, YFSETQ. The CDR3 region is CATSSQGTVNSPLHF. The CDR3 region has the DNA TGCGCCACCAGCTCCCAAGGGACAGTAAATTCACCCCTCCACTTT.